This TCR beta chain is drawn from a study of T cells in Graves' hyperthyroidism and ophthalmopathy (dated by TCRdb to 2018 to 2020). At the level of the whole study: Peripheral blood was sampled at the time of initial diagnosis, prior to any treatment. A discovery cohort of approximately 97 patients, 43 with Graves' ophthalmopathy and under 60 with stable Graves' hyperthyroidism, was used to find distinguishing TCR V-J signatures. Prospective prediction of ophthalmopathy was tested in an independent validation cohort of fewer than 20 hyperthyroidism patients and around 16 patients who later progressed to ophthalmopathy. The 90 to 100 discovery patients were randomly split 7:3 into training and test sets. In addition, the study compared T-cell repertoires in thyroid tissue and in blood from roughly 6 Graves' hyperthyroidism patients. After sampling, hyperthyroidism patients received methimazole starting at 30 mg daily, and ophthalmopathy patients received high-dose intravenous methylprednisolone. According to the paper, TCR Vbeta CDR3 sequencing was carried out on 135 peripheral blood samples, which came from over 40 ophthalmopathy, around 74 hyperthyroidism and roughly 17 progressor patients. Overall study results and their limits: No statistical method was used to fix the sample size in advance, and group allocation was not hidden from the investigators. A model built on a 13 V-J signature distinguished ophthalmopathy from stable hyperthyroidism, reaching 87.88% sensitivity and around 81% specificity in cross-validation and 80%/75% in testing. In validation, the model predicted progression to ophthalmopathy a median of about 6.5 months before onset, with around 70% sensitivity and almost 75% specificity. Most expanded thyroid clonotypes (frequency above 0.001) were also found in blood, which suggests that blood repertoires may mirror thyroid immune responses.

The CDR3 measures 15 amino acids from cysteine to phenylalanine. Kept here is only the CDR3 DNA, which spans 45 bases and is read in frame from base 1. V and J are trimmed by 5 bases and 4 bases, and the gene matches miss 4 bases of the junction. Amplification of TCR beta CDR3 regions was carried out from RNA transcripts. The first round of RT-PCR for the TCR CDR3 was performed with the HTBI primer set and the Qiagen OneStep RT-PCR kit. Libraries were constructed in a second round of multiplex PCR, after which size selection and purification were performed. Libraries were sequenced paired-end with 100 bp reads on an Illumina HiSeq2000. The paper's processing steps were these. Raw data were processed with SOAPnuke, discarding reads with adapters, uncalled bases, mean Phred below 15, or no exact constant-primer or identifier match. COPE v1.2.5 was used to merge high-quality paired reads, and clonotypes were defined as unique nucleotide sequences. MiTCR v1.1 was used to align clonotypes to the IMGT TRBV, TRBD and TRBJ reference segments. The analysis was restricted to V-J combinations with a frequency above 0.0001, which together covered roughly 99% of the repertoires. The TCS score was defined as the ratio of F50 (clonal expansion) to E x V (chaos), calculated using BLOSUM62-based TCRdist between CDR3 peptides within each V-J. Welch's t-statistics and random forest reduced 500 to 550 V-J features to roughly 13, which were used in a naive Bayes classifier (R e1071). TCRdb handled the public reads itself, with Q25 trimming in fastp and clone calling in MiXCR, and kept productive beta chains. Every entry covers one CDR3 protein and lists the most common genes and DNA from its rows. These V and J calls originate from TCRdb's pipeline instead of the authors' own analysis. The sample table lists a few hundred thousand distinct CDR3 sequences, approximately 20% of them with a count of one. Of the sample, about 48% is held by the ten largest clones.

This clonotype was counted at least ten times. The antigen it binds to is not known. No base quality values were provided; no much bigger clone lies one nucleotide off. Graves' hyperthyroidism was defined as stable when no progression to ophthalmopathy occurred over 18 months of follow-up. Hyperthyroidism patients were newly diagnosed, had a disease duration of under 2 months, and were aged 18 to 65 years. Exclusion was applied to patients with uncontrolled infections, other autoimmune diseases, pregnancy or lactation. Clinical symptoms, serum thyroxine and TRAb, thyroid ultrasound, and orbital computed tomography formed the basis for the diagnoses. PBMCs were isolated from 10 ml of fresh peripheral blood by Ficoll-Paque density gradient centrifugation. Total RNA was extracted using Trizol reagent, and RNA quality was assessed on an Agilent 2100 Bioanalyzer.

Recombination linked TRBV12-3 or TRBV12-4 to TRBJ1-4; the central 10 bases match TRBD1. The clonotype originates from a man aged 35-49 years with Graves' hyperthyroidism. Sample: blood. The CDR3 in this case is CASSIWDRGNEKLFF. The bases read TGTGCCAGCAGTATATGGGACAGGGGTAATGAAAAACTGTTTTTT.